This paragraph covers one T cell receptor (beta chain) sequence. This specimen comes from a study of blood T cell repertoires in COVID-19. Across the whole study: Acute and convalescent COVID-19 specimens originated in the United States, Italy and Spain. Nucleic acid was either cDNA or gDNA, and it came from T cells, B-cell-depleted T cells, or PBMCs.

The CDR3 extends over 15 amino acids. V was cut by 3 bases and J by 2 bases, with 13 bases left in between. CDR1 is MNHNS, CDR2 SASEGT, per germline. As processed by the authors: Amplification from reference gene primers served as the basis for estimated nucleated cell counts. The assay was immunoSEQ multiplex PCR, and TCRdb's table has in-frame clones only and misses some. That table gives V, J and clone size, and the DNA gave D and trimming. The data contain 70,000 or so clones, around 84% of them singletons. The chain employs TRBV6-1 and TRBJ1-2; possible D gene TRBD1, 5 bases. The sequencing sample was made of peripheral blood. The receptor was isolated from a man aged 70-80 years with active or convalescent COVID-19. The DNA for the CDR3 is TGTGCCAGCAGTGACGGGGGAGGCGGCAACTATGGCTACACCTTC. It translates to CASSDGGGGNYGYTF.